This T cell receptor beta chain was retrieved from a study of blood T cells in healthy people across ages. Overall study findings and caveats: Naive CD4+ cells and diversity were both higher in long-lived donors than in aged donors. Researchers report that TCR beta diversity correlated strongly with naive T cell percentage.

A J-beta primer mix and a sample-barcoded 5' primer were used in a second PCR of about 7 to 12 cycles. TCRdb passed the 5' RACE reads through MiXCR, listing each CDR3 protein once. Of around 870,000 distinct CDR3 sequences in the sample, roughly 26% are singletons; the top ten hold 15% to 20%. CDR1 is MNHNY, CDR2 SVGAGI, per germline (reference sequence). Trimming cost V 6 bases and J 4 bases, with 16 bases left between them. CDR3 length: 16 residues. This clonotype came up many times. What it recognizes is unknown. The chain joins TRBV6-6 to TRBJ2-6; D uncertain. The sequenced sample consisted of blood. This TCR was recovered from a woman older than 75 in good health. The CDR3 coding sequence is TGTGCCAGCAGCCAAGCCGGGCATTGGGGGGCCAACGTCCTGACTTTC. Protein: CASSQAGHWGANVLTF.